The 29 T cell receptor beta chains below were found in one sample sequenced in a study of T cell changes during pregnancy in multiple sclerosis. Libraries were prepared by immunoSEQ multiplex PCR; TCRdb keeps only in-frame clonotypes and omits some of them. The sample includes about 70,000 clones, about nine tenths of them seen just once. The material sequenced was CD4+ T cells from peripheral blood mononuclear cells, taken after pregnancy. Every receptor here comes from a female donor with multiple sclerosis, enrolled in a pregnancy study.

The chain carries TRBV18 and TRBJ1-2; D unresolved. Germline CDR1 reads KGHSH; CDR2 reads LQKENI. Trimming took 6 bases from V and 4 from J, leaving 9 bases between them. The CDR3 has 12 amino acids. The CDR3 region has the DNA TGTGCCAGCTCCCCGTCTAGCTATGGCTACACCTTC. This sequence encodes CASSPSSYGYTF.

On this clone: The identical CDR3 is also encoded by other nucleotide sequences in the sample. The chain carries TRBV18 and TRBJ1-1; TRBD1 is a possible D gene (5 bases). The CDR3 consists of 14 residues. The germline V gene has CDR1 KGHSH and CDR2 LQKENI. The ends were cut back, 2 bases at V and 0 bases at J, with 7 bases in the middle. CDR3 sequence: CASSPAGLNTEAFF. The CDR3 DNA reads TGTGCCAGCTCACCAGCAGGGTTGAACACTGAAGCTTTCTTT.

This sequence joins TRBV28 and TRBJ2-1, with TRBD1 identical over 9 bases. This CDR3 comprises 13 residues. With 6 bases clipped from V and 10 bases from J, the junction kept 7 bases outside the gene matches. CDR1 is MDHEN, CDR2 SYDVKM, per germline. The chain's CDR3 is CASSIQGAVEQFF. CDR3 DNA sequence: TGTGCCAGCAGCATACAGGGGGCGGTGGAGCAGTTCTTC.

This chain connects TRBV6-1 to TRBJ2-2; 10 bases are shared with TRBD1. The CDR3 runs to 15 residues. The germline CDR1 and CDR2 sequences are MNHNS and SASEGT. V lost 5 bases to trimming and J lost 6 bases; unmatched junction nucleotides: 6. DNA of the CDR3: TGTGCCAGCAGTTTGACAGGGGGCGCGTCCGGGGAGCTGTTTTTT. This translates into CASSLTGGASGELFF.

The V call is TRBV5-1, the J call TRBJ1-3, with 9 bases lining up with TRBD1. The CDR3 is 14 amino acids. Unmatched junction bases numbered 1, after V lost 2 bases and J lost 4 bases. Germline values: CDR1 SGHRS, CDR2 YFSETQ. CDR3 protein: CASSFGTGGNTIYF. CDR3 nucleotide sequence: TGCGCCAGCAGCTTCGGGACAGGGGGAAACACCATATATTTT.

The chain recombines TRBV18 with TRBJ1-3, with D possibly matching TRBD1 (5 bases). CDR1 KGHSH and CDR2 LQKENI come from the germline V gene. This CDR3 contains 16 residues. The V gene lost 6 bases and the J gene lost 0 bases, with 15 bases spanning the gap. In DNA, the CDR3 is TGTGCCAGCTCCCCGGGCGGGGGAAGCTCTGGAAACACCATATATTTT. This encodes CASSPGGGSSGNTIYF. Full variable domain (outside the CDR3, taken from reference TRBV18 and TRBJ1-3): NAGVMQNPRHLVRRRGQEARLRCSPMKGHSHVYWYRQLPEEGLKFMVYLQKENIIDESGMPKERFSAEFPKEGPSILRIQQVVRGDSAAYFCASSPGGGSSGNTIYFGEGSWLTVV.

This clone is a singleton in its sample. This sequence joins TRBV5-4 and TRBJ1-2; D is possibly TRBD1 (5 bases). The CDR3 contains 14 residues. Germline loops: CDR1 SGHNT, CDR2 YYREEE (reference sequence). The V end was cut by 0 bases, the J end by 8 bases, with 14 bases between. The CDR3 loop is CASSLDLAGEGYTF. The DNA for the CDR3 is TGTGCCAGCAGCTTGGATCTGGCGGGGGAAGGCTACACCTTC.

The chain joins TRBV19 to TRBJ1-5; D gene uncertain. Germline V gives CDR1 LNHDA, CDR2 SQIVND (reference sequence). V lost 7 bases to trimming and J lost 0 bases, with 13 bases between them. The CDR3 totals 15 residues. CDR3 coding DNA: TGTGCCAGTAACGGAGATCCGTATAGCAATCAGCCCCAGCATTTT. Translation: CASNGDPYSNQPQHF. The complete variable domain, with remaining parts taken from reference TRBV19 and TRBJ1-5, reads DGGITQSPKYLFRKEGQNVTLSCEQNLNHDAMYWYRQDPGQGLRLIYYSQIVNDFQKGDIAEGYSVSREKKESFPLTVTSAQKNPTAFYLCASNGDPYSNQPQHFGDGTRLSIL.

This sequence joins TRBV6-1 and TRBJ1-5; 8 bases fit TRBD1. With V trimmed by 8 bases and J by 4 bases, 4 bases remained unmatched. There are 13 residues in the CDR3. The germline V gene has CDR1 MNHNS and CDR2 SASEGT. In DNA form, the CDR3 reads TGTGCCAGCGAAACAGGGGGGAATCAGCCCCAGCATTTT. The encoded protein is CASETGGNQPQHF.

This chain uses TRBV5-4 with TRBJ2-5, with D perhaps TRBD2 (6 bases). With 0 bases removed from V and 5 bases from J, the gap between germline ends came to 14 bases. This CDR3 is 15 amino acids long. Germline CDR1 SGHNT, CDR2 YYREEE (reference sequence). CDR3 residues: CASSLGGDMRETQYF. The CDR3 bases are TGTGCCAGCAGCTTGGGGGGGGATATGAGGGAGACCCAGTACTTC.

This clone was observed a handful of times. The CDR3 here is CASSPIPTLETQYF. The CDR3 region has the DNA TGTGCCAGCAGTCCAATACCTACGCTAGAGACCCAGTACTTC. The chain is built from TRBV27 and TRBJ2-5; D is uncertain. The germline V and J ends were trimmed by 5 bases and 4 bases, with 14 bases remaining between them. CDR3 length equals 14 residues. Germline V lookup: CDR1 MNHEY, CDR2 SMNVEV (reference sequence).

The V call is TRBV4-2, the J call TRBJ1-4, with TRBD1 identical over 8 bases. J gave up 4 bases and V 4 bases, and 11 bases lay outside the gene matches. This CDR3 comprises 17 residues. The germline V gene has CDR1 LGHNA and CDR2 YNFKEQ. The CDR3 loop reads CASSPSGSGGDNEKLFF. The CDR3, as DNA: TGTGCCAGCAGCCCGAGTGGATCAGGGGGCGATAATGAAAAACTGTTTTTT.

V is TRBV10-3 and J is TRBJ2-2; possible D gene TRBD2, 6 bases. V was pared by 9 bases and J by 2 bases, with 13 bases between. The germline CDR1 and CDR2 sequences are ENHRY and SYGVKD. The CDR3 has 14 residues. In DNA form, the CDR3 reads TGTGCCATAAGGGACTCCTCTAACACCGGGGAGCTGTTTTTT. This codes for CAIRDSSNTGELFF.

This chain uses TRBV7-2 with TRBJ1-2; D unresolved. V lost 3 bases and J 4 bases, leaving 9 bases between the germline ends. The germline gives CDR1 SGHTA, CDR2 FQGNSA. This CDR3 has 13 residues. The CDR3 region is CASSFRPGYGYTF. In nucleotides, the CDR3 is TGTGCCAGCAGCTTTAGACCGGGCTATGGCTACACCTTC.

This clone was counted between two and nine times. The chain carries TRBV28 and TRBJ2-3; possibly TRBD1 for D (7 bases). The V end was cut by 10 bases, the J end by 7 bases, with 21 bases between. Germline V gene sequence: CDR1 MDHEN, CDR2 SYDVKM. CDR3 size: 14 residues. The CDR3 DNA reads as TGTGCCATCAAGGGGACAGACGGACTAAATACGCAGTATTTT. Amino acids: CAIKGTDGLNTQYF.

This clone was seen a single time. The genes are TRBV6-1 and TRBJ1-2, with 7 bases that match TRBD1. The V segment lost 2 bases and the J segment 8 bases; nucleotides outside the gene matches: 8. Per germline, CDR1 MNHNS and CDR2 SASEGT. This CDR3 spans 14 amino acids. The CDR3 coding sequence is TGTGCCAGCAGTGAAAGCGAGGGGGCGCGAGGCTACACCTTC. Translation gives CASSESEGARGYTF.

The CDR3 DNA is TGCGGAGGGAGGTCGGACTATGGCTACACCTTC. Encoded protein: CGGRSDYGYTF. The V call is TRBV20-1, the J call TRBJ1-2; D not certain. CDR1 is DFQATT and CDR2 is SNEGSKA in the germline V gene (reference sequence). The CDR3 is 11 amino acids.

This clone was counted once. The V and J genes are TRBV7-9 and TRBJ2-7; TRBD1 matches at 8 bases. CDR1 and CDR2 (germline): SEHNR, FQNEAQ (reference sequence). After removal of 5 bases from V and 7 bases from J, the junction contained 13 bases not matched to a gene. This CDR3 comprises 15 residues. The CDR3 here is CASSPGTGPSWEQYF. The CDR3 DNA follows: TGTGCCAGCAGCCCGGGGACAGGACCCTCCTGGGAGCAGTACTTC. The entire variable domain, with the rest obtained from reference TRBV7-9 and TRBJ2-7, is as follows: DTGVSQNPRHKITKRGQNVTFRCDPISEHNRLYWYRQTLGQGPEFLTYFQNEAQLEKSRLLSDRFSAERPKGSFSTLEIQRTEQGDSAMYLCASSPGTGPSWEQYFGPGTRLTVT.

V gene TRBV6-5 combines with J gene TRBJ2-7; D is perhaps TRBD1 (6 bases). The CDR3 is made up of 14 amino acids. Looked up from germline, CDR1 is MNHEY and CDR2 is SVGAGI. Between the trimmed V and J ends, which lost 3 bases and 6 bases, there was a span of 15 bases. The CDR3 reads CASSYQGGVGEQYF. Written as DNA, the CDR3 is TGTGCCAGCAGTTATCAAGGGGGTGTCGGCGAGCAGTACTTC.

This clone was recorded only once. The gene calls are TRBV6-5 and TRBJ2-5; TRBD1 might be the D (5 bases). V shed 5 bases and J shed 5 bases, with 6 bases lying between them. Germline CDR1 and CDR2: MNHEY and SVGAGI. CDR3 size: 11 residues. The CDR3 DNA reads as TGTGCCAGCAGTAAGGGGGAGACCCAGTACTTC. Its protein is CASSKGETQYF.

The chain combines TRBV30 with TRBJ1-4; a weak D match, TRBD1 (5 bases). The CDR3 spans 14 residues. Trimming removed 3 bases from V and 1 base from J, with 9 bases in between. Germline V lookup: CDR1 GTSNPN, CDR2 SVGIG (reference sequence). The chain's CDR3 is CAWRKDRTNEKLFF. CDR3 nucleotide sequence: TGTGCCTGGAGAAAAGACAGAACTAATGAAAAACTGTTTTTT.

The gene calls are TRBV23-1 and TRBJ1-4; 7 bases align to TRBD1. TRBV23-1 is identified as an open reading frame with a role that is uncertain. V shed 0 bases and J 6 bases; nucleotides not matched to a gene: 4. The CDR3 has 15 residues. CDR3 amino acids: CASSQSRGGDEKLFF. As DNA, the CDR3 is TGCGCCAGCAGTCAATCGCGAGGGGGCGATGAAAAACTGTTTTTT.

This clone has just one count. The chain employs TRBV5-6 and TRBJ2-3; 8 bases align to TRBD2. CDR1 is SGHDT and CDR2 is YYEEEE in the germline V gene. V trimming: 2 bases; J trimming: 0 bases; junction bases outside the gene matches: 5. CDR3 length: 16 residues. The CDR3 DNA sequence: TGTGCCAGCAGCTTAACGGGGGGGCCTAGCACAGATACGCAGTATTTT. Protein product: CASSLTGGPSTDTQYF.

This chain uses TRBV5-1 with TRBJ2-7, with 7 bases that match TRBD1. The germline V gene has CDR1 SGHRS and CDR2 YFSETQ. V shed 4 bases and J 6 bases; nucleotides not matched to a gene: 4. CDR3 size: 12 residues. The CDR3 nucleotides read TGCGCCAGCAGCCCGGGACAGTCCGAGCAGTACTTC. Its protein product is CASSPGQSEQYF.

The chain uses TRBV5-1 and TRBJ1-1, with 9 bases that match TRBD1. There are 15 residues in the CDR3. Germline lookup yields CDR1 SGHRS and CDR2 YFSETQ. The V and J ends lost 4 bases and 4 bases, in that order; junction bases with no gene match: 8. CDR3 region: CASSPGQGPSTEAFF. The CDR3 DNA reads as TGCGCCAGCAGCCCGGGACAGGGACCGAGCACTGAAGCTTTCTTT.

V usage is TRBV30 and J usage is TRBJ2-7; D remains unclear. This CDR3 is built from 13 residues. Trimming removed 1 base at V and 0 bases at J, with 7 bases between. The V gene's germline CDR1 is GTSNPN and CDR2 SVGIG (reference sequence). CDR3 residues: CAWSEWSSYEQYF. DNA of the CDR3: TGTGCCTGGAGTGAGTGGAGCTCCTACGAGCAGTACTTC.

This clone showed up just once. V and J are TRBV7-8 and TRBJ1-2; D not resolved. Germline V gene lookup returns CDR1 SGHVS and CDR2 FQNEAQ. The CDR3 is 14 amino acids. Trimming removed 2 bases at V and 0 bases at J, with 7 bases between. Here the CDR3 DNA reads TGTGCCAGCAGCTTAACTCATTCTAACTATGGCTACACCTTC. As protein: CASSLTHSNYGYTF.

This sequence joins TRBV27 and TRBJ1-2, with 8 bases aligning to TRBD1. The V gene end was trimmed by 3 bases and the J gene end by 4 bases; junction bases not matched to a gene: 4. CDR1 is MNHEY and CDR2 is SMNVEV in the germline V gene (reference sequence). The CDR3 totals 14 residues. The CDR3 spells CASSFTGGAYGYTF. The DNA of the CDR3 is TGTGCCAGCAGTTTCACAGGGGGAGCCTATGGCTACACCTTC.

This chain uses TRBV5-4 with TRBJ2-1, with TRBD2 as a possible D gene (5 bases). Germline V gives CDR1 SGHNT, CDR2 YYREEE (reference sequence). Trimming shortened V by 0 bases and J by 5 bases, and 9 bases separated the two germline ends. The CDR3 has 14 residues. The CDR3 protein is CASSLGGFNNEQFF. As DNA, the CDR3 is TGTGCCAGCAGCTTGGGAGGGTTTAACAATGAGCAGTTCTTC.